This TCR beta chain appears in the sequencing data of a study of shared clonotypes between healthy human individuals. Authors' analysis steps: Filtering differed, since immunoSEQ gave only junction sequences and no quality scores. Measured with immunoSEQ multiplex PCR; TCRdb has only the in-frame clones, and not every one. The DNA was the basis for D and trimming; V, J and clone size are from that table. The profile shows roughly 1.5 million clones, nearly 99% of them singletons. Per the germline V gene, CDR1 is SGHAT and CDR2 is FQNNGV. The CDR3 has 15 amino acids. Unmatched junction bases numbered 3, after V lost 2 bases and J lost 6 bases.

This chain links TRBV11-2 with TRBJ2-2, with 10 bases that match TRBD2. This sequence originates from a man aged 25 to 40 in good health. The specimen was naive CD4+ T cells sorted from blood. The subset is: CD45RA+ positively selected. CDR3: CASSLLLAGAGELFF. CDR3 DNA sequence: TGTGCCAGCAGCTTACTTCTAGCGGGAGCCGGGGAGCTGTTTTTT.